This TCR beta chain was observed in a study of blood T cell repertoires in COVID-19. Study-wide background: Material from acute and convalescent COVID-19 was sourced from the United States, Italy and Spain.

Assay: immunoSEQ multiplex PCR; the TCRdb copy retains only in-frame clones and omits some. Seen here are 330,000 or so clones, approximately 87% observed once, and the top ten hold around 1.9%. Germline V gives CDR1 GTSNPN, CDR2 SVGIG (reference sequence). The CDR3 length is 14 residues. V was clipped by 3 bases and J by 0 bases, with 9 bases between them. Grouping used clinical history reported by participants in a survey and questionnaire. The clonotype comes from a middle-aged man in a cohort exposed to, infected with or recovered from COVID-19 (not recorded which). Sequencing used PBMCs or T cells enriched from blood (not recorded which). The V gene is TRBV30, the J gene TRBJ1-3, with no clear D. CDR3 nucleotides: TGTGCCTGGAGGACCGGGGTCTCTGGAAACACCATATATTTT. The encoded protein is CAWRTGVSGNTIYF.